What follows are 32 T cell receptor beta chains derived from one specimen sequenced in a study of T-cell memory formation after mild COVID-19. TCRdb re-analysed the 5' RACE reads in MiXCR, keeping a single row per CDR3 protein. The sample holds some 410,000 distinct CDR3 sequences, around 22% seen once. Source material: PBMCs or a T cell subset sorted from them (not recorded which). These receptors all stem from an adult woman who had mild COVID-19 (a few samples of this study predate the infection). Cell type and time point are not known.

This chain uses TRBV27 with TRBJ1-2; a possible D gene is TRBD1 (6 bases). Looked up from germline, CDR1 is MNHEY and CDR2 is SMNVEV (reference sequence). Trimming removed 6 bases at V and 8 bases at J, with 13 bases between. The CDR3 contains 12 residues. The CDR3 spells CASRLQGGGYTF. CDR3 bases: TGTGCCAGCAGGTTACAGGGCGGAGGCTACACCTTC.

The chain links TRBV7-9 to TRBJ2-1; D tentatively fits TRBD1 or TRBD2 (5 bases each). CDR3 size: 16 residues. Trimming took off 5 bases at V and 6 bases at J, with 20 bases between the two ends. From germline, CDR1 is SEHNR and CDR2 FQNEAQ (reference sequence). In DNA form, the CDR3 reads TGTGCCAGCAGCACCGGGACCTCCAAATTACTCAATGAGCAGTTCTTC. Translating gives CASSTGTSKLLNEQFF. The full variable domain, in which reference TRBV7-9 and TRBJ2-1 provide the parts outside the CDR3, is DTGVSQNPRHKITKRGQNVTFRCDPISEHNRLYWYRQTLGQGPEFLTYFQNEAQLEKSRLLSDRFSAERPKGSFSTLEIQRTEQGDSAMYLCASSTGTSKLLNEQFFGPGTRLTVL.

The rearrangement joins TRBV24-1 to TRBJ2-1; no definite D call. Per the germline V gene, CDR1 is KGHDR and CDR2 is SFDVKD. The CDR3 sequence is 11 residues long. Trimming removed 9 bases from V and 7 bases from J, with 9 bases in between. This CDR3 reads CATQLRNEQFF. In nucleotides, the CDR3 is TGTGCCACCCAACTACGAAATGAGCAGTTCTTC.

This chain joins TRBV6-5 and TRBJ2-2; tentative D call: TRBD1 (6 bases). The ends were cut back, 0 bases at V and 1 base at J, with 6 bases in the middle. The CDR3 is made up of 15 amino acids. CDR1 and CDR2 from the germline V gene are MNHEY and SVGAGI. In DNA, the CDR3 is TGTGCCAGCAGTTACTCGACAGGGAACACCGGGGAGCTGTTTTTT. Translated: CASSYSTGNTGELFF.

Notes on this clonotype: This may stem from a read error, because a much larger clone lies one nucleotide away. The genes are TRBV7-9 and TRBJ2-7, with TRBD2 matching 10 bases. The CDR3 is 15 residues long. Germline loops: CDR1 SEHNR, CDR2 FQNEAQ (reference sequence). V trimming: 6 bases; J trimming: 5 bases; junction bases outside the gene matches: 10. DNA for the CDR3: TGTGCCAGCAGGACAGCGGGAGGGCCCCCGGACGAGCAGTACTTC. Translation gives CASRTAGGPPDEQYF.

This clonotype was counted a few times. The chain links TRBV7-9 to TRBJ2-7, with a tentative D call TRBD1 (6 bases). CDR3 length: 13 amino acids. V lost 1 base to trimming and J lost 13 bases, with 17 bases between them. The germline gives CDR1 SEHNR, CDR2 FQNEAQ (reference sequence). DNA of the CDR3: TGTGCCAGCAGCTTAGTCTCGGCCCATGGGGGCTACTTC. Translating it yields CASSLVSAHGGYF.

This clonotype was found a few times. The chain uses TRBV9 and TRBJ1-2; D is possibly TRBD1 (6 bases). CDR1 and CDR2 (germline): SGDLS, YYNGEE. This CDR3 spans 15 amino acids. V lost 1 base and J 0 bases, leaving 10 bases between the germline ends. Here the CDR3 DNA reads TGTGCCAGCAGCGTAAGACAGGCCTCTAACTATGGCTACACCTTC. Translation: CASSVRQASNYGYTF.

CDR3 DNA: TGTGCCAGCAGCCCCCAGGGCCGTCGGTTGGGCTACACCTTC. It specifies CASSPQGRRLGYTF. The chain uses TRBV3-1 and TRBJ1-2, with D perhaps TRBD1 (5 bases). The CDR3 consists of 14 residues. Germline-derived CDR1 and CDR2 are LGHDT and YNNKEL (reference sequence). Trimming stripped 4 bases from V and 8 bases from J, with 17 bases between.

J is TRBJ2-7 and V is TRBV6-5; 11 bases align to TRBD1. V lost 2 bases, J lost 1 base, and 4 bases stayed unmatched. This CDR3 contains 16 residues. Germline assignment: CDR1 MNHEY and CDR2 SVGAGI. CDR3 bases: TGTGCCAGCAGTTACCCCGGACAGGGGGCTTCCTACGAGCAGTACTTC. Translating it yields CASSYPGQGASYEQYF.

This clonotype has just a few counts. The chain combines TRBV5-1 with TRBJ2-1; maybe TRBD1 (6 bases). CDR1 and CDR2 (germline): SGHRS, YFSETQ. The CDR3 is 15 amino acids. Trimming removed 3 bases at V and 8 bases at J, with 18 bases between. CDR3 DNA sequence: TGCGCCAGCAGCTCTTACGACAGGAAAGGAGATGAGCAGTTCTTC. Its translation: CASSSYDRKGDEQFF.

V and J are TRBV7-9 and TRBJ2-5, with D possibly matching TRBD2 (5 bases). V was trimmed by 5 bases and J by 9 bases, leaving 19 bases between them. Germline lookup yields CDR1 SEHNR and CDR2 FQNEAQ (reference sequence). The CDR3 length is 14 residues. CDR3 residues: CASSPTDWGSAQYF. The CDR3 nucleotides are TGTGCCAGCAGCCCAACGGACTGGGGAAGTGCCCAGTACTTC.

A few counts support this clonotype. The chain joins TRBV11-2 to TRBJ1-6; a weak D match, TRBD1 (5 bases). V lost 0 bases to trimming and J lost 5 bases, with 8 bases between them. CDR1 is SGHAT, CDR2 FQNNGV, per germline. This CDR3 region has 15 residues. The CDR3 DNA reads as TGTGCCAGCAGCTTAGACCGACAGCATAATTCACCCCTCCACTTT. It translates to CASSLDRQHNSPLHF.

The CDR3 is CATSRDRLNEKLFF. The CDR3 DNA sequence: TGTGCCACCAGCAGAGATCGGCTCAATGAAAAACTGTTTTTT. V gene TRBV15 combines with J gene TRBJ1-4; D is ambiguous. Between the trimmed V and J ends, which lost 0 bases and 5 bases, there was a span of 7 bases. The CDR3 loop spans 14 amino acids. Germline CDR1 LNHNV, CDR2 YYDKDF (reference sequence).

The rearrangement links TRBV6-6 to TRBJ1-3; 8 nucleotides agree with TRBD1. Germline lookup yields CDR1 MNHNY and CDR2 SVGAGI (reference sequence). The V and J ends lost 4 bases and 0 bases, in that order; junction bases with no gene match: 17. The length of the CDR3 is 20 residues. The chain's CDR3 is CASSSLRPPDREHSGNTIYF. The CDR3 bases are TGTGCCAGCAGTTCCCTCCGCCCTCCGGACAGGGAACACTCTGGAAACACCATATATTTT.

V gene TRBV7-6 combines with J gene TRBJ2-7, with a weak D call TRBD1 (7 bases). V lost 4 bases and J 6 bases, leaving 22 bases between the germline ends. The V gene's germline CDR1 is SGHVS and CDR2 FNYEAQ. The length of the CDR3 is 16 residues. This CDR3 reads CASSSTAGQWDGEQYF. CDR3 sequence (DNA): TGTGCCAGCAGCTCTACCGCGGGACAGTGGGATGGCGAGCAGTACTTC.

The J gene is TRBJ2-1, the V gene TRBV5-1, with TRBD2 identical over 8 bases. The CDR3 is 15 amino acids. The germline V gene encodes CDR1 SGHRS and CDR2 YFSETQ. The trim removed 4 bases at V and 4 bases at J, leaving 7 bases unmatched. The CDR3 here is CASSPREGAYNEQFF. The CDR3 DNA sequence: TGCGCCAGCAGCCCCCGGGAGGGCGCGTACAATGAGCAGTTCTTC.

This clonotype was seen more than once but under ten times. The chain couples TRBV6-6 to TRBJ1-4, with 9 positions matching TRBD1. V was pared by 6 bases and J by 7 bases, with 12 bases of the junction left unmatched. This CDR3 spans 16 amino acids. The germline CDR1 and CDR2 sequences are MNHNY and SVGAGI (reference sequence). CDR3 bases: TGTGCCAGCAGGACGGACAGGGGACGCTCGAGTGAAAAACTGTTTTTT. Translating gives CASRTDRGRSSEKLFF.

This clonotype was counted a few times. V and J are TRBV20-1 and TRBJ2-7; the D gene is possibly TRBD1 (5 bases). The germline gives CDR1 DFQATT, CDR2 SNEGSKA (reference sequence). Trimming removed 5 bases from V and 3 bases from J, with 11 bases in between. CDR3 length equals 12 residues. CDR3 bases: TGCAGTGCTTGGATCGACAGCTACGAGCAGTACTTC. Amino acid sequence: CSAWIDSYEQYF.

The rearrangement joins TRBV7-2 to TRBJ2-3; D gene uncertain. The CDR3 contains 13 residues. The germline gives CDR1 SGHTA, CDR2 FQGNSA. With 5 bases removed from V and 4 bases from J, the gap between germline ends came to 10 bases. CDR3 nucleotides: TGTGCCAGCAGCCCCGTCCTGTCAGATACGCAGTATTTT. It codes for CASSPVLSDTQYF.

The rearrangement joins TRBV20-1 to TRBJ2-2; TRBD1 aligns across 10 bases. There are 15 residues in the CDR3. Germline V lookup: CDR1 DFQATT, CDR2 SNEGSKA (reference sequence). Losses at the gene ends were 3 bases for V and 5 bases for J; bases not matched to a gene: 6. The CDR3, as DNA: TGCAGTGCTAGTCGTCGGGACAGGGGTACCGGGGAGCTGTTTTTT. It specifies CSASRRDRGTGELFF.

This clonotype was seen a few times. V gene TRBV6-6 combines with J gene TRBJ1-6; a weak D match, TRBD1 (5 bases). V was trimmed by 2 bases and J by 7 bases, leaving 12 bases between them. Germline CDR1 reads MNHNY; CDR2 reads SVGAGI (reference sequence). The CDR3 runs 15 residues. The CDR3 loop reads CASSYRPGGNSPLHF. DNA of the CDR3: TGTGCCAGCAGTTACCGGCCGGGGGGAAATTCACCCCTCCACTTT.

This clonotype was seen ten or more times. V gene TRBV30 combines with J gene TRBJ2-1; 12 bases map to TRBD2. In germline, CDR1 is GTSNPN, CDR2 SVGIG (reference sequence). V trimming: 3 bases; J trimming: 3 bases; junction bases outside the gene matches: 9. The CDR3 totals 17 residues. The CDR3 nucleotides are TGTGCCTGGAGACTTAAAACTAGCGGGAGGTACTACAATGAGCAGTTCTTC. It specifies CAWRLKTSGRYYNEQFF. Full variable domain (rest looked up from reference TRBV30 and TRBJ2-1): SQTIHQWPATLVQPVGSPLSLECTVEGTSNPNLYWYRQAAGRGLQLLFYSVGIGQISSEVPQNLSASRPQDRQFILSSKKLLLSDSGFYLCAWRLKTSGRYYNEQFFGPGTRLTVL.

This clonotype was seen only a few times. The chain carries TRBV19 and TRBJ1-2; the D gene is possibly TRBD1 (5 bases). V was pared by 3 bases and J by 7 bases, with 18 bases between. Looked up from germline, CDR1 is LNHDA and CDR2 is SQIVND (reference sequence). The CDR3 runs 15 residues. CDR3 in amino acids: CASSINDSPGAGYTF. Written as DNA, the CDR3 is TGTGCCAGTAGTATCAACGACAGCCCCGGGGCTGGCTACACCTTC.

V usage is TRBV30 and J usage is TRBJ1-4; 7 positions agree with TRBD1. J lost 7 bases, V lost 0 bases, and 2 bases had no gene match. Germline-derived CDR1 and CDR2 are GTSNPN and SVGIG (reference sequence). The CDR3 runs to 13 residues. DNA of the CDR3: TGTGCCTGGAGTGTACCAGGGGGTGAAAAACTGTTTTTT. Translating gives CAWSVPGGEKLFF.

The chain uses TRBV9 and TRBJ2-1, with D perhaps assigned TRBD1 or TRBD2 (5 bases each). V lost 4 bases and J lost 7, with 12 bases in between. The CDR3 totals 13 residues. In germline, CDR1 is SGDLS, CDR2 YYNGEE. DNA of the CDR3: TGTGCCAGCAGCCCGGGGACCGAGAATGAGCAGTTCTTC. Translation gives CASSPGTENEQFF.

The rearrangement links TRBV21-1 to TRBJ1-2; the DNA was not used to check the table's D call, TRBD1. TRBV21-1 has pseudogene status. The CDR3 is made up of 15 amino acids. The CDR3 spells CASSKFGGTGDGYTF. The CDR3 bases are TGTGCCAGCAGCAAATTTGGGGGGACAGGTGATGGCTACACCTTC.

There are many counts of this clonotype. The chain joins TRBV7-9 to TRBJ2-7, with D tentatively TRBD2 (5 bases). Trimming removed 2 bases at V and 0 bases at J, with 5 bases between. Germline CDR1 reads SEHNR; CDR2 reads FQNEAQ (reference sequence). CDR3 length: 13 amino acids. Written as DNA, the CDR3 is TGTGCCAGCAGCTTAACTAGCTCCTACGAGCAGTACTTC. This codes for CASSLTSSYEQYF.

This clonotype came up a few times. The V gene is TRBV6-6, the J gene TRBJ2-7; tentatively, D is TRBD1 (5 bases). From germline, CDR1 is MNHNY and CDR2 SVGAGI (reference sequence). CDR3 length: 13 residues. Between the trimmed V and J ends, which lost 0 bases and 3 bases, there was a span of 6 bases. The CDR3 spells CASSYSDIYEQYF. DNA for the CDR3: TGTGCCAGCAGTTACTCGGACATCTACGAGCAGTACTTC.

This clonotype was detected only a few times. The chain couples TRBV29-1 to TRBJ2-3, with D possibly matching TRBD2 (6 bases). The CDR3 is 13 residues long. Germline V gene sequence: CDR1 SQVTM, CDR2 ANQGSEA. The V end was cut by 7 bases, the J end by 2 bases, with 13 bases between. The CDR3 sequence is CSAVGRLTDTQYF. The CDR3 DNA is TGCAGCGCCGTCGGGAGACTCACAGATACGCAGTATTTT.

The CDR3 region is CSVEVTGGIYNEQFF. The CDR3 DNA reads TGCAGCGTTGAAGTAACAGGGGGGATCTACAATGAGCAGTTCTTC. The chain carries TRBV29-1 and TRBJ2-1, with 8 bases that match TRBD1. Germline V CDR1 and CDR2: SQVTM, ANQGSEA. V lost 1 base, J lost 3 bases, and 5 bases stayed unmatched. This CDR3 contains 15 residues.

The CDR3 nucleotides are TGTGCCAGCAGCGACACTACGAAGGGGGCCACTGAAGCTTTCTTT. Translating it yields CASSDTTKGATEAFF. V and J are TRBV5-5 and TRBJ1-1; 7 nucleotides align to TRBD1. Germline lookup yields CDR1 SGHKS and CDR2 YYEKEE (reference sequence). CDR3 size: 15 residues. After removal of 4 bases from V and 4 bases from J, the junction contained 10 bases not matched to a gene.

This clonotype was seen more than once but under ten times. The chain uses TRBV6-2 or TRBV6-3 and TRBJ2-7, with a tentative D call TRBD2 (5 bases). The germline V and J ends were trimmed by 6 bases and 3 bases, with 12 bases remaining between them. This CDR3 is built from 13 residues. Germline CDR1 is MNHEY and CDR2 is SVGEGT. CDR3 in amino acids: CASSPGNFYEQYF. As DNA, the CDR3 is TGTGCCAGCAGCCCCGGGAATTTCTACGAGCAGTACTTC.